The present T cell receptor (beta chain) was sequenced within a study of cytotoxic CD8 clonotypes in ibrutinib-treated CLL. Study findings and constraints: Sampling times (in sustained-remission versus progressing patients) were not the same. Baseline clonality, higher than in age-matched healthy donors, tracked circulating CD8+ T-cell counts. Under treatment, the uncommon public clonotypes either contracted or remained stable.

Libraries were prepared by immunoSEQ multiplex PCR; TCRdb keeps only in-frame clonotypes and omits some of them. The sample yields more than 85,000 clones, 70% to 80% seen once. Comments on this clone: Its antigen is as yet unknown.

This CDR3 region has 13 residues. V dropped 11 bases and J dropped 5 bases, with 19 bases sitting between them. CDR1 and CDR2 (germline): MNHNS, SASEGT. The gene calls are TRBV6-1 and TRBJ2-7; D might be TRBD2 (5 bases). The sample consisted of PBMCs, taken after 24 months of ibrutinib treatment. The receptor's source is a human donor with chronic lymphocytic leukemia. The CDR3 reads CAGRGWGADEQYF. DNA of the CDR3: TGTGCCGGCCGGGGATGGGGAGCCGACGAGCAGTACTTC.